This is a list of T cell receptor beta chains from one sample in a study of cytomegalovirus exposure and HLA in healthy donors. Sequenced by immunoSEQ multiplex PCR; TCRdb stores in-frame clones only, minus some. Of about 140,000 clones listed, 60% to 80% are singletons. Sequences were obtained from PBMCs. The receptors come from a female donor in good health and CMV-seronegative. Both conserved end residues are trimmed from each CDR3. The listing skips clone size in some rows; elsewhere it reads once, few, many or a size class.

ASSEFQGLGYT,TRBV6-1,NA
ASSLGQQTEAF,TRBV27,NA
ASSKDTNTEAF,TRBV18,NA
ASISGDSVNEKLF,TRBV7-9,NA
ASSYSSGGTGNTIY,TRBV6-5,NA
ASSYYLRDSCGYT,TRBV11-2,NA
ASSLSDNEQF,TRBV27,NA
ATSSELAGPDTQY,TRBV15,NA
ASSPDRGWAF,TRBV6-1,NA
ASSLGTSGTYEQY,TRBV4-2,NA
ASSLGASGGADQETQY,TRBV5-1,NA
ASSFRQEAF,TRBV7-9,few
ASSYRGTGDYEQY,TRBV6-6,NA
ASRSTRNTEAF,TRBV7-9,NA
ARKVRDRYT,TRBV6-5,NA
ASSLGRGNTEAF,TRBV11-2,NA
ASSRIRGGTDTQY,TRBV7-9,NA
ASSLVDSINEKLF,TRBV5-1,NA
ASSSGTSPYEQY,TRBV2,NA
ASSLRGGGQGYTEAF,TRBV2,NA
AISRSGLAGGLSGELF,TRBV10-3,NA
ASSLGQAYNQPQH,TRBV7-9,NA
ASSLTGQGAEEQY,TRBV9,NA
ASSYSRIAKNIQY,TRBV6-5,NA
ASRASGGPYNEQF,TRBV2,NA
ASSDLYRGPRGCT,TRBV2,NA
ASRFSGSQPQH,TRBV6-1,NA
ATRDRARYEQY,TRBV27,NA
ASSTDRGRSDQPQH,TRBV7-2,NA
ASSGVSRGGAETQY,TRBV5-1,NA
ASSLVTGKSSYNSPLH,TRBV27,NA